The sequence of this T cell receptor (beta chain) was determined in a study of control samples from healthy donors and cancer patients. Clones were read by immunoSEQ multiplex PCR, and TCRdb kept only the in-frame ones, dropping some. This sample carries fewer than 200,000 clones, with roughly 2% going to the ten biggest clones. CDR1 and CDR2 from the germline V gene are MNHEY and SMNVEV (reference sequence). This CDR3 is 19 amino acids long. Between the trimmed V and J ends, which lost 1 base and 0 bases, there was a span of 19 bases. The sample consisted of blood. The gene calls are TRBV27 and TRBJ1-5; D possibly corresponds to TRBD1 (5 bases). This receptor was taken from a woman aged 30 to 39 in good health. DNA for the CDR3: TGTGCCAGCAGTTTATTGGGGGGGGTTGGGGCGGGTAGCAATCAGCCCCAGCATTTT. Encoded protein: CASSLLGGVGAGSNQPQHF.